Following are 6 T cell receptor beta chains from one sample sequenced in a study of T cell repertoires in cytomegalovirus infection. TCRdb reanalysed the reads using MiXCR and keeps one entry per CDR3 protein. The table shows more than 500,000 distinct CDR3 sequences, with approximately 15% occurring only once. The sequencing sample was made of CD8+ T cells from PBMCs. The origin of the receptors is a human donor in good health (CMV status not recorded). Some clones in this sample may be carry-over from other donors' samples.

This clonotype was found many times. The chain joins TRBV27 to TRBJ2-7; unclear D gene. Germline-derived CDR1 and CDR2 are MNHEY and SMNVEV (reference sequence). With 3 bases removed from V and 2 bases from J, the gap between germline ends came to 14 bases. The length of the CDR3 is 15 residues. CDR3 in DNA: TGTGCCAGCAGTTTCGGGCCGGCCCCCCCCTACGAGCAGTACTTC. As protein: CASSFGPAPPYEQYF.

The chain carries TRBV28 and TRBJ2-1; D tentatively fits TRBD1 or TRBD2 (5 bases each). Germline loops: CDR1 MDHEN, CDR2 SYDVKM. With 3 bases removed from V and 8 bases from J, the gap between germline ends came to 17 bases. The CDR3 runs to 15 residues. Written as DNA, the CDR3 is TGTGCCAGCAGTTTCGGGACCGCCTTTGGGGATGAGCAGTTCTTC. Translated, it gives CASSFGTAFGDEQFF.

This clonotype occurred many times. The chain is built from TRBV28 and TRBJ1-6; a possible D gene is TRBD1 (6 bases). Germline CDR1 is MDHEN and CDR2 is SYDVKM. CDR3 length: 15 residues. V lost 5 bases, J lost 13 bases, and 21 bases lay in between. The CDR3 here is CASSPEQGHSTPLHF. For the CDR3, the DNA is TGTGCCAGCAGTCCCGAACAGGGCCATTCGACGCCCCTCCACTTT.

This clonotype came up many times. This chain joins TRBV4-2 and TRBJ2-1; D may be TRBD2 (5 bases). The germline CDR1 and CDR2 sequences are LGHNA and YNFKEQ. V lost 8 bases, J lost 5 bases, and 19 bases lay in between. The CDR3 runs to 15 residues. The CDR3 loop is CASGLQLGGHNEQFF. In DNA, the CDR3 is TGTGCCAGCGGGCTACAACTAGGTGGACACAATGAGCAGTTCTTC.

This clonotype has at least ten counts. The rearrangement uses TRBV6-1 and TRBJ2-7; possibly TRBD1 for D (6 bases). The length of the CDR3 is 14 residues. V dropped 1 base and J dropped 4 bases, with 11 bases sitting between them. Germline assignment: CDR1 MNHNS and CDR2 SASEGT. CDR3 residues: CASSEDNRVYEQYF. In DNA, the CDR3 is TGTGCCAGCAGTGAAGATAACAGGGTTTACGAGCAGTACTTC.

This rearrangement joins TRBV19 to TRBJ1-4; D may be TRBD1 (6 bases). Per the germline V gene, CDR1 is LNHDA and CDR2 is SQIVND (reference sequence). This CDR3 spans 13 amino acids. Trimming cost V 6 bases and J 6 bases, with 11 bases left between them. CDR3 in amino acids: CASRPQGYEKLFF. CDR3 bases: TGTGCCAGTAGGCCACAGGGTTATGAAAAACTGTTTTTT.